In its sample, the clone carrying this T cell receptor (beta chain) was seen a few times. No antigen is known for it. The entry originates in a study of identical twins. In TCRdb, the 5' RACE reads were re-called with MiXCR into one record per CDR3 protein. The top ten hold roughly 1.6% of the sample, which has nearly 650,000 distinct CDR3 sequences, roughly 7.2% seen once. Study observations and caveats: Twin pairs had excess sharing that was weaker in beta out-of-frame sequences.

The data also belong to a second study, concerning yellow fever vaccine responses in identical twins.

Sample: PBMCs. This receptor was identified in a woman between 18 and 29 years old in good health.

CDR3 sequence: CASSLGPIAPDEQFF. Written as DNA, the CDR3 is TGCGCCAGCAGCTTAGGCCCGATAGCCCCTGATGAGCAGTTCTTC. The rearrangement links TRBV5-1 to TRBJ2-1, with no clear D. The CDR3 runs 15 residues. V shed 2 bases and J shed 8 bases, with 17 bases lying between them. Germline V gives CDR1 SGHRS, CDR2 YFSETQ. The full variable domain, rest sourced from reference TRBV5-1 and TRBJ2-1, is KAGVTQTPRYLIKTRGQQVTLSCSPISGHRSVSWYQQTPGQGLQFLFEYFSETQRNKGNFPGRFSGRQFSNSRSEMNVSTLELGDSALYLCASSLGPIAPDEQFFGPGTRLTVL.